The 14 T cell receptor beta chains in this list originate from one sample, sequenced in a study of early T cells in non-severe SARS-CoV-2 infection (dated by TCRdb to the early 2020s). Library prep was done by 5' RACE. The instrument given in TCRdb is NextSeq 500. TCRdb reworked the public reads: Q25 trimming with fastp, MiXCR clone assembly, productive beta chains retained. Rows with a matching CDR3 protein are joined into one entry that keeps the most common DNA and genes. For this sample there are about 80,000 distinct CDR3 sequences; 5% appear just once. The top ten hold roughly 6.6% of the sample. The material was whole blood, obtained at baseline. The receptors here all came from an adult who was a healthcare worker with PCR-confirmed SARS-CoV-2 infection or an uninfected control (not recorded which).

This clonotype was recorded many times. V gene TRBV5-1 combines with J gene TRBJ2-3; unclear D gene. Trimming left V 0 bases short and J 0 bases short, with 8 bases between. CDR3 length: 15 residues. CDR1 is SGHRS and CDR2 is YFSETQ in the germline V gene. CDR3 coding DNA: TGCGCCAGCAGCTTGGAACAGACTAGCACAGATACGCAGTATTTT. It codes for CASSLEQTSTDTQYF.

The V gene is TRBV10-1, the J gene TRBJ2-1, with D maybe TRBD2 (5 bases). The CDR3 is made up of 19 amino acids. Germline CDR1 reads WNHNN; CDR2 reads SYGVQD (reference sequence). V lost 0 bases and J lost 4, with 22 bases in between. The CDR3 reads CASSESKFARGLSYNEQFF. Here the CDR3 DNA reads TGCGCCAGCAGTGAGTCGAAGTTTGCCCGGGGTCTCTCTTACAATGAGCAGTTCTTC.

This clonotype was observed many times. V usage is TRBV12-3 or TRBV12-4 and J usage is TRBJ2-7; no definite D call. This CDR3 is 12 amino acids long. The ends were cut back, 2 bases at V and 4 bases at J, with 6 bases in the middle. The CDR3: CASSLTLYEQYF. The CDR3 DNA sequence: TGTGCCAGCAGTTTAACCTTATACGAGCAGTACTTC.

This clonotype was seen only a few times. This rearrangement joins TRBV7-9 to TRBJ2-2; no clear D gene. Trimming removed 5 bases from V and 0 bases from J, with 13 bases in between. This CDR3 contains 16 residues. CDR1 and CDR2 (germline): SEHNR, FQNEAQ (reference sequence). CDR3 residues: CASSPPHSANTGELFF. CDR3 coding DNA: TGTGCCAGCAGCCCCCCCCACAGCGCGAACACCGGGGAGCTGTTTTTT.

A few counts support this clonotype. The chain couples TRBV6-1 to TRBJ1-1; 7 bases line up with TRBD1. The germline V gene encodes CDR1 MNHNS and CDR2 SASEGT. With 4 bases clipped from V and 3 bases from J, the junction kept 8 bases outside the gene matches. This CDR3 comprises 15 residues. The CDR3 region is CASSGGTVQDTEAFF. DNA for the CDR3: TGTGCCAGCAGTGGAGGGACAGTCCAAGACACTGAAGCTTTCTTT.

This clonotype was picked up many times. This rearrangement joins TRBV29-1 to TRBJ2-4; no reliable D call. CDR1 and CDR2 (germline): SQVTM, ANQGSEA. This CDR3 region has 14 residues. The V end was cut by 4 bases, the J end by 1 base, with 11 bases between. CDR3 nucleotides: TGCAGCGTTGCTGAAAGGGCGGCCAAAAACATTCAGTACTTC. Amino acid sequence: CSVAERAAKNIQYF.

This clonotype was counted at least ten times. The V call is TRBV19, the J call TRBJ2-4; no clear D gene. V was trimmed by 4 bases and J by 9 bases, leaving 13 bases between them. Germline values: CDR1 LNHDA, CDR2 SQIVND (reference sequence). CDR3 length: 13 amino acids. CDR3 region: CASSTGRLSIQYF. The DNA of the CDR3 is TGTGCCAGTAGTACGGGCAGGCTAAGCATTCAGTACTTC.

This clonotype was detected many times. The chain recombines TRBV5-1 with TRBJ2-1, with 11 nucleotides matching TRBD1. With 4 bases clipped from V and 4 bases from J, the junction kept 4 bases outside the gene matches. The CDR3 totals 15 residues. The germline V gene has CDR1 SGHRS and CDR2 YFSETQ. CDR3 DNA: TGCGCCAGCAGCCCTGGGACAGGGGGATACAATGAGCAGTTCTTC. As protein: CASSPGTGGYNEQFF. The whole variable domain, remainder taken from reference TRBV5-1 and TRBJ2-1, is KAGVTQTPRYLIKTRGQQVTLSCSPISGHRSVSWYQQTPGQGLQFLFEYFSETQRNKGNFPGRFSGRQFSNSRSEMNVSTLELGDSALYLCASSPGTGGYNEQFFGPGTRLTVL.

The rearrangement links TRBV20-1 to TRBJ2-2; possible D gene TRBD2, 7 bases. Germline assignment: CDR1 DFQATT and CDR2 SNEGSKA (reference sequence). Trimming removed 6 bases from V and 4 bases from J, with 12 bases in between. This CDR3 has 13 amino acids. The CDR3 sequence: CSAPAGATGELFF. In DNA form, the CDR3 reads TGCAGTGCCCCGGCGGGGGCCACCGGGGAGCTGTTTTTT.

This clonotype was seen ten or more times. This chain connects TRBV7-9 to TRBJ1-1; no reliable D call. The CDR3 is 14 amino acids. CDR1 and CDR2 (germline): SEHNR, FQNEAQ (reference sequence). V was pared by 4 bases and J by 6 bases, with 15 bases between. In nucleotides, the CDR3 is TGTGCCAGCAGCTCGCCCGAGGTCGTGGCTGAAGCTTTCTTT. It encodes CASSSPEVVAEAFF.

This clonotype was counted many times. The rearrangement uses TRBV19 and TRBJ1-5; 7 nucleotides line up with TRBD1. Trimming took 3 bases from V and 5 from J; bases not matched to a gene: 7. Germline V gene lookup returns CDR1 LNHDA and CDR2 SQIVND (reference sequence). The CDR3 loop spans 15 amino acids. In nucleotides, the CDR3 is TGTGCCAGTAGTATGGGGGACAGTCCTGATCAGCCCCAGCATTTT. As protein: CASSMGDSPDQPQHF.

This clonotype was observed many times. J is TRBJ2-4 and V is TRBV7-3; a possible D gene is TRBD1 (6 bases). The CDR3 covers 14 residues. Trimming took off 8 bases at V and 1 base at J, with 12 bases between the two ends. Germline CDR1 and CDR2: SGHTA and FQGTGA. In DNA, the CDR3 is TGTGCCAGCGAATCTAGGGGGGCCAAAAACATTCAGTACTTC. Translating gives CASESRGAKNIQYF.

This clonotype came up a few times. This sequence joins TRBV12-3 or TRBV12-4 and TRBJ2-3, with no clear D. The CDR3 is 11 amino acids. Between the trimmed V and J ends, which lost 6 bases and 5 bases, there was a span of 6 bases. This CDR3 reads CASSFRDTQYF. The CDR3 nucleotides read TGTGCCAGCAGCTTCCGAGATACGCAGTATTTT.

V and J are TRBV7-9 and TRBJ2-5, with 8 positions matching TRBD2. V lost 5 bases and J lost 1; bases outside the gene matches: 6. The CDR3 runs to 15 residues. Germline-derived CDR1 and CDR2 are SEHNR and FQNEAQ (reference sequence). For the CDR3, the DNA is TGTGCCAGCAGCGCCCGACTAGCGCGCCAAGAGACCCAGTACTTC. The encoded protein is CASSARLARQETQYF.